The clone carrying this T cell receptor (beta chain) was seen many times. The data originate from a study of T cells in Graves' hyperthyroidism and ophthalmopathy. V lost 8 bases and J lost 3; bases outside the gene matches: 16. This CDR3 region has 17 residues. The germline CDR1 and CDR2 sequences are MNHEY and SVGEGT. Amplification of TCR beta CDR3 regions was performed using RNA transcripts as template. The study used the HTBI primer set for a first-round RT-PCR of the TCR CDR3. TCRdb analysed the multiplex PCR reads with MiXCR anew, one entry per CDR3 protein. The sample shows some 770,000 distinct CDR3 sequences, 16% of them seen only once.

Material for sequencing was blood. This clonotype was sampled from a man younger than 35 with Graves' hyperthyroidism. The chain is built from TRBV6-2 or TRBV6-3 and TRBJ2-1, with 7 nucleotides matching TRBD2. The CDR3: CASASELATRNYNEQFF. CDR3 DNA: TGTGCCAGCGCCAGTGAACTAGCGACACGAAACTACAATGAGCAGTTCTTC.